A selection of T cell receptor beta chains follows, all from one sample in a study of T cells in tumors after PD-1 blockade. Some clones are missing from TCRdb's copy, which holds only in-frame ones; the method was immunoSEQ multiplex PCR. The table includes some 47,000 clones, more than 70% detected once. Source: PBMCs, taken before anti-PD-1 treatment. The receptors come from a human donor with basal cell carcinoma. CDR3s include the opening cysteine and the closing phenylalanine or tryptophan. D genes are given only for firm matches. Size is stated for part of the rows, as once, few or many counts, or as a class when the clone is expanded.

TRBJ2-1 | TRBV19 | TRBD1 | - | TGTGCCAGTAGTATCTCACAGGGGGCGGGAAATGAGCAGTTCTTC | CASSISQGAGNEQFF
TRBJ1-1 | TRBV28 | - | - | TGTGCCAGCAGTAGCAGGGAGGGCACTGAAGCTTTCTTT | CASSSREGTEAFF
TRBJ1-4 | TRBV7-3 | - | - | TGTGCCAGCAGCCTGGACAGAGCTAATGAAAAACTGTTTTTT | CASSLDRANEKLFF
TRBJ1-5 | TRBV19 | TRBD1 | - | TGTGCCAGTAGTATAGAACAGGGGAATCAGCCCCAGCATTTT | CASSIEQGNQPQHF
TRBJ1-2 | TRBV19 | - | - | TGTGCCAGTAATCCCCTGGGCAGGGGTTATGGCTACACCTTC | CASNPLGRGYGYTF
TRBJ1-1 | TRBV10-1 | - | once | TGCGCCGCATCCCGGGACACCTACACTGAAGCTTTCTTT | CAASRDTYTEAFF
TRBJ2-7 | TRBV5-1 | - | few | TGCGCCAGCAGCTTTGCCGGGGCAGACGAGCAGTACTTC | CASSFAGADEQYF
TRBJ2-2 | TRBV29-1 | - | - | TGCAGCGTTGAAGTTGACCAGGCGGGGGCTCGAGGGGAGCTGTTTTTT | CSVEVDQAGARGELFF
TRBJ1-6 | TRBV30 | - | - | TGTGCCTGGAGTGTAGAGGGGAATTCACCCCTCCACTTT | CAWSVEGNSPLHF
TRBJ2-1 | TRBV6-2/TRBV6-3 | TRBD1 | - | TGTGCCAGCAGTTTAGGACAGGCTAGAGAGCAGTTCTTC | CASSLGQAREQFF
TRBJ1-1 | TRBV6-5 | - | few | TGTGCCAGCAGTTACTCGATTGGGACACAGAACACTGAAGCTTTCTTT | CASSYSIGTQNTEAFF
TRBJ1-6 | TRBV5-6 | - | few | TGTGCCAGCAGCTTGGAGGTGGGGGGGAATTCACCCCTCCACTTT | CASSLEVGGNSPLHF
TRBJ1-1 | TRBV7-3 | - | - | TGTGCCAGCAGCCCTGTAGAGACAGGGAACACTGAAGCTTTCTTT | CASSPVETGNTEAFF
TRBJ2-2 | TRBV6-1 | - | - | TGTGCCAGCAGCGAAGGTCGGACAGTGAACACCGGGGAGCTGTTTTTT | CASSEGRTVNTGELFF
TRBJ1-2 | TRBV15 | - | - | TGTGCCACCAGCAGAGATTTAAGAACCTCTAACTATGGCTACACCTTC | CATSRDLRTSNYGYTF
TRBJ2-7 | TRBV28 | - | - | TGTGCCAGCAGTTTACGACCATTGGTTGGAGAGCAGTACTTC | CASSLRPLVGEQYF
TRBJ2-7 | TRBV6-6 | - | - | TGTGCCAGCGAGTCGGGACAATTACGATACGAGCAGTACTTC | CASESGQLRYEQYF
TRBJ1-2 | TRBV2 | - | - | TGTGCCAGCAGTGAGGAACAGCTCCAAAACTATGGCTACACCTTC | CASSEEQLQNYGYTF
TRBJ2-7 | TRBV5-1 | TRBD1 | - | TGCGCCAGCAGCCCAGGGACAGGAGGCTACGAGCAGTACTTC | CASSPGTGGYEQYF